The subject of this entry is one T cell receptor (beta chain). Other nucleotide sequences in the sample specify the same CDR3. V dropped 2 bases and J dropped 7 bases, with 12 bases sitting between them. Germline V CDR1 and CDR2: SGHVS, FQNEAQ. The CDR3 is 14 amino acids. In the study's own analysis: Amplification from reference gene primers served as the basis for estimated nucleated cell counts. The data were produced by immunoSEQ multiplex PCR, yet TCRdb's version contains in-frame clones alone and is incomplete. The DNA gave D and trimming, while V, J and clone size come from that table. This table holds 150,000 or so clones, 65% to 90% found once. This specimen comes from a study of blood T cell repertoires in COVID-19. Study overall: Acute and convalescent COVID-19 specimens originated in the United States, Italy and Spain. T cells, B-cell-depleted T cells, or PBMCs provided the cDNA or gDNA that served as material.

This chain uses TRBV7-8 with TRBJ2-1; D might be TRBD2 (5 bases). What was sequenced was peripheral blood. This sequence originates from a man in his sixties with acute or convalescent COVID-19. In DNA, the CDR3 is TGTGCCAGCAGCTTATCGGGGAGTCTAAATGAGCAGTTCTTC. Its protein product is CASSLSGSLNEQFF.